This T cell receptor beta chain was recorded in a study of blood T cell repertoires in COVID-19. Study-wide context: Acute and convalescent COVID-19 samples came from the United States, Italy and Spain. PBMCs, B-cell-depleted T cells, or T cells provided the cDNA or gDNA that made up the material.

The CDR3 is made up of 15 amino acids. CDR1 and CDR2 from the germline V gene are SGHRS and YFSETQ. V lost 4 bases to trimming and J lost 0 bases, with 13 bases between them. Clones were read by immunoSEQ multiplex PCR, and TCRdb kept only the in-frame ones, dropping some. This table holds fewer than 450,000 clones, about 90% found once. The study recruited people aged 18 to 89 years across about 25 US areas. Assignment of participants to cohorts was predicated upon participant-reported clinical history. The chain has TRBV5-1 and TRBJ2-5; maybe TRBD1 (5 bases). The sample comprised PBMCs or T cells enriched from blood (not recorded which). This receptor was taken from a woman in her 30s who had recovered from COVID-19. CDR3: CASSPGQDNQETQYF. CDR3 coding DNA: TGCGCCAGCAGCCCTGGACAAGACAACCAAGAGACCCAGTACTTC.